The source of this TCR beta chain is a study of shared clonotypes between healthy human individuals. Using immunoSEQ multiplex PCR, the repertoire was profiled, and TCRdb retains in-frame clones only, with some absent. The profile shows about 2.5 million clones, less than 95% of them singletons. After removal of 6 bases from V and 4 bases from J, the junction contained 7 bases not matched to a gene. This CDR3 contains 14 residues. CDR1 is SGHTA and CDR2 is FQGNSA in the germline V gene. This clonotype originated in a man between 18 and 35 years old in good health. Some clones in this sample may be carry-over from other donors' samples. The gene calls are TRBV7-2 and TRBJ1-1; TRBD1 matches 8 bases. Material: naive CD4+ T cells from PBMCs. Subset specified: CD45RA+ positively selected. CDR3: CASRQGAASTEAFF. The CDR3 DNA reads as TGTGCCAGCAGGCAGGGGGCGGCGAGCACTGAAGCTTTCTTT.